A single TCR beta chain is shown here with its context. Its target is not known. This sample is part of a study of response to subunit inactivated influenza vaccine. MiXCR, applied by TCRdb to the RT-PCR reads, yields one record per CDR3 protein. The sample lists about 610,000 distinct CDR3 sequences; 14% were seen once. The CDR3 totals 14 residues. Germline V gene sequence: CDR1 KGHSH, CDR2 LQKENI. V was pared by 3 bases and J by 6 bases, with 7 bases of the junction left unmatched. Study-level results: Authors proposed each seasonal influenza vaccination draws in few new T cells.

This clonotype originated in a man aged 45-60 years who received an inactivated influenza vaccine. The chain employs TRBV18 and TRBJ2-7, with 8 bases lining up with TRBD2. The sequenced sample was PBMCs from blood, obtained about 13 days after vaccination. CDR3 sequence: CASSPLRGGAEQYF. Written as DNA, the CDR3 is TGTGCCAGCTCACCCCTCCGGGGGGGAGCCGAGCAGTACTTC.